This T cell receptor beta chain was captured in a study of blood T cells in healthy people across ages. Regarding the study as a whole: TCR beta diversity correlated strongly with naive T cell percentage.

Each sample yielded at least 6 million isolated PBMCs. The amount of total RNA extracted per sample was at least 6 micrograms. The table lists this clonotype with many counts. No antigen is known for it. CDR1 SQVTM and CDR2 ANQGSEA come from the germline V gene. The CDR3 extends over 12 amino acids. The ends lost 7 bases at V and 6 bases at J; junction bases unmatched: 4. With a J-beta primer mix and a sample-barcoded 5' primer, a second PCR ran about 7 to 12 cycles. Every cDNA was tagged by a template-switch adaptor with 12 random nucleotides. TCRdb independently ran MiXCR on the 5' RACE reads; one entry per CDR3 protein. The sample contains around 790,000 distinct CDR3 sequences, 40% to 50% of which appear only once.

This TCR came from a man aged 55-75 years in good health. Specimen: blood. V is TRBV29-1 and J is TRBJ2-5, with 11 bases that match TRBD2. The chain's CDR3 is CSARLAGKTQYF. Written as DNA, the CDR3 is TGCAGCGCTCGACTAGCGGGGAAGACCCAGTACTTC.